This T cell receptor (beta chain) was identified in a study of a mutant IDH1 vaccine in newly diagnosed glioma. Trimming shortened V by 0 bases and J by 9 bases, and 15 bases separated the two germline ends. Germline V CDR1 and CDR2: LGHNA, YNFKEQ. The CDR3 contains 15 residues. As for time point: week 47, end of study. Vaccinated patients received 300 ug of mutant IDH1 20-mer peptide per dose, with topical imiquimod. Clones were sequenced by immunoSEQ multiplex PCR, and TCRdb holds only the in-frame ones, with some missing. The sample has 50,000 or so clones; about 88% are singletons. Remarks on this clone: Its antigen remains unknown.

This clonotype was obtained from a woman aged 25 to 39 with glioma. Some clones in this sample may be carry-over from other donors' samples. This sequence joins TRBV4-2 and TRBJ2-1, with D perhaps assigned TRBD1 or TRBD2 (5 bases each). The sample in question was PBMCs, obtained from a glioma patient whose treatment included an IDH1 peptide vaccine. The CDR3 region is CASSQESRGTGEQFF. In DNA, the CDR3 is TGTGCCAGCAGCCAAGAGTCGCGAGGGACCGGTGAGCAGTTCTTC.